Included here is one T cell receptor beta chain sequence, with context. Its antigen is currently unknown. This sample was taken from a study of cytotoxic CD8 clonotypes in ibrutinib-treated CLL. Overall study context: Outcomes included roughly 24 partial and 2 complete responses; after median approximately six years, roughly 14 stayed remitted and 12 progressed.

Produced via immunoSEQ multiplex PCR; TCRdb's table is partial and in-frame only. The table has about 200,000 clones, about four fifths seen once; the top ten hold roughly 10%. Whole-study findings and limits: Clonality at baseline surpassed age-matched healthy donors and tracked circulating CD8+ T-cell counts.

V lost 5 bases and J 1 base, leaving 9 bases between the germline ends. The germline V gene encodes CDR1 SGHNT and CDR2 YENEEA. The CDR3 is made up of 13 amino acids. The source material was PBMCs, sampled after 12 months of ibrutinib treatment. The source of this sequence is a human donor with chronic lymphocytic leukemia. The rearrangement joins TRBV11-3 to TRBJ2-7, with D possibly matching TRBD2 (5 bases). The CDR3 sequence is CASSPPGSYEQYF. The CDR3 coding sequence is TGTGCCAGCAGCCCGCCGGGGTCCTACGAGCAGTACTTC.